This TCR beta chain was recorded in a study of blood T cell repertoires in COVID-19. TCRdb keeps only in-frame clones here, not all; method: immunoSEQ multiplex PCR. Of about 250,000 clones listed, 80% to 90% were seen once; the top ten hold 4.7%. Trimming left V 3 bases short and J 6 bases short, with 9 bases between. CDR1 is SEHNR and CDR2 is FQNEAQ in the germline V gene (reference sequence). The CDR3 is 13 residues long. A remark on this clone: In the same sample, other DNA sequences code for this CDR3.

This receptor was taken from a woman in her seventies with acute or convalescent COVID-19. The sequenced sample consisted of peripheral blood. The chain combines TRBV7-9 with TRBJ1-5; D is undetermined. CDR3 coding DNA: TGTGCCAGCAGCTTGGATGAGGCTCAGCCCCAGCATTTT. Protein product: CASSLDEAQPQHF.